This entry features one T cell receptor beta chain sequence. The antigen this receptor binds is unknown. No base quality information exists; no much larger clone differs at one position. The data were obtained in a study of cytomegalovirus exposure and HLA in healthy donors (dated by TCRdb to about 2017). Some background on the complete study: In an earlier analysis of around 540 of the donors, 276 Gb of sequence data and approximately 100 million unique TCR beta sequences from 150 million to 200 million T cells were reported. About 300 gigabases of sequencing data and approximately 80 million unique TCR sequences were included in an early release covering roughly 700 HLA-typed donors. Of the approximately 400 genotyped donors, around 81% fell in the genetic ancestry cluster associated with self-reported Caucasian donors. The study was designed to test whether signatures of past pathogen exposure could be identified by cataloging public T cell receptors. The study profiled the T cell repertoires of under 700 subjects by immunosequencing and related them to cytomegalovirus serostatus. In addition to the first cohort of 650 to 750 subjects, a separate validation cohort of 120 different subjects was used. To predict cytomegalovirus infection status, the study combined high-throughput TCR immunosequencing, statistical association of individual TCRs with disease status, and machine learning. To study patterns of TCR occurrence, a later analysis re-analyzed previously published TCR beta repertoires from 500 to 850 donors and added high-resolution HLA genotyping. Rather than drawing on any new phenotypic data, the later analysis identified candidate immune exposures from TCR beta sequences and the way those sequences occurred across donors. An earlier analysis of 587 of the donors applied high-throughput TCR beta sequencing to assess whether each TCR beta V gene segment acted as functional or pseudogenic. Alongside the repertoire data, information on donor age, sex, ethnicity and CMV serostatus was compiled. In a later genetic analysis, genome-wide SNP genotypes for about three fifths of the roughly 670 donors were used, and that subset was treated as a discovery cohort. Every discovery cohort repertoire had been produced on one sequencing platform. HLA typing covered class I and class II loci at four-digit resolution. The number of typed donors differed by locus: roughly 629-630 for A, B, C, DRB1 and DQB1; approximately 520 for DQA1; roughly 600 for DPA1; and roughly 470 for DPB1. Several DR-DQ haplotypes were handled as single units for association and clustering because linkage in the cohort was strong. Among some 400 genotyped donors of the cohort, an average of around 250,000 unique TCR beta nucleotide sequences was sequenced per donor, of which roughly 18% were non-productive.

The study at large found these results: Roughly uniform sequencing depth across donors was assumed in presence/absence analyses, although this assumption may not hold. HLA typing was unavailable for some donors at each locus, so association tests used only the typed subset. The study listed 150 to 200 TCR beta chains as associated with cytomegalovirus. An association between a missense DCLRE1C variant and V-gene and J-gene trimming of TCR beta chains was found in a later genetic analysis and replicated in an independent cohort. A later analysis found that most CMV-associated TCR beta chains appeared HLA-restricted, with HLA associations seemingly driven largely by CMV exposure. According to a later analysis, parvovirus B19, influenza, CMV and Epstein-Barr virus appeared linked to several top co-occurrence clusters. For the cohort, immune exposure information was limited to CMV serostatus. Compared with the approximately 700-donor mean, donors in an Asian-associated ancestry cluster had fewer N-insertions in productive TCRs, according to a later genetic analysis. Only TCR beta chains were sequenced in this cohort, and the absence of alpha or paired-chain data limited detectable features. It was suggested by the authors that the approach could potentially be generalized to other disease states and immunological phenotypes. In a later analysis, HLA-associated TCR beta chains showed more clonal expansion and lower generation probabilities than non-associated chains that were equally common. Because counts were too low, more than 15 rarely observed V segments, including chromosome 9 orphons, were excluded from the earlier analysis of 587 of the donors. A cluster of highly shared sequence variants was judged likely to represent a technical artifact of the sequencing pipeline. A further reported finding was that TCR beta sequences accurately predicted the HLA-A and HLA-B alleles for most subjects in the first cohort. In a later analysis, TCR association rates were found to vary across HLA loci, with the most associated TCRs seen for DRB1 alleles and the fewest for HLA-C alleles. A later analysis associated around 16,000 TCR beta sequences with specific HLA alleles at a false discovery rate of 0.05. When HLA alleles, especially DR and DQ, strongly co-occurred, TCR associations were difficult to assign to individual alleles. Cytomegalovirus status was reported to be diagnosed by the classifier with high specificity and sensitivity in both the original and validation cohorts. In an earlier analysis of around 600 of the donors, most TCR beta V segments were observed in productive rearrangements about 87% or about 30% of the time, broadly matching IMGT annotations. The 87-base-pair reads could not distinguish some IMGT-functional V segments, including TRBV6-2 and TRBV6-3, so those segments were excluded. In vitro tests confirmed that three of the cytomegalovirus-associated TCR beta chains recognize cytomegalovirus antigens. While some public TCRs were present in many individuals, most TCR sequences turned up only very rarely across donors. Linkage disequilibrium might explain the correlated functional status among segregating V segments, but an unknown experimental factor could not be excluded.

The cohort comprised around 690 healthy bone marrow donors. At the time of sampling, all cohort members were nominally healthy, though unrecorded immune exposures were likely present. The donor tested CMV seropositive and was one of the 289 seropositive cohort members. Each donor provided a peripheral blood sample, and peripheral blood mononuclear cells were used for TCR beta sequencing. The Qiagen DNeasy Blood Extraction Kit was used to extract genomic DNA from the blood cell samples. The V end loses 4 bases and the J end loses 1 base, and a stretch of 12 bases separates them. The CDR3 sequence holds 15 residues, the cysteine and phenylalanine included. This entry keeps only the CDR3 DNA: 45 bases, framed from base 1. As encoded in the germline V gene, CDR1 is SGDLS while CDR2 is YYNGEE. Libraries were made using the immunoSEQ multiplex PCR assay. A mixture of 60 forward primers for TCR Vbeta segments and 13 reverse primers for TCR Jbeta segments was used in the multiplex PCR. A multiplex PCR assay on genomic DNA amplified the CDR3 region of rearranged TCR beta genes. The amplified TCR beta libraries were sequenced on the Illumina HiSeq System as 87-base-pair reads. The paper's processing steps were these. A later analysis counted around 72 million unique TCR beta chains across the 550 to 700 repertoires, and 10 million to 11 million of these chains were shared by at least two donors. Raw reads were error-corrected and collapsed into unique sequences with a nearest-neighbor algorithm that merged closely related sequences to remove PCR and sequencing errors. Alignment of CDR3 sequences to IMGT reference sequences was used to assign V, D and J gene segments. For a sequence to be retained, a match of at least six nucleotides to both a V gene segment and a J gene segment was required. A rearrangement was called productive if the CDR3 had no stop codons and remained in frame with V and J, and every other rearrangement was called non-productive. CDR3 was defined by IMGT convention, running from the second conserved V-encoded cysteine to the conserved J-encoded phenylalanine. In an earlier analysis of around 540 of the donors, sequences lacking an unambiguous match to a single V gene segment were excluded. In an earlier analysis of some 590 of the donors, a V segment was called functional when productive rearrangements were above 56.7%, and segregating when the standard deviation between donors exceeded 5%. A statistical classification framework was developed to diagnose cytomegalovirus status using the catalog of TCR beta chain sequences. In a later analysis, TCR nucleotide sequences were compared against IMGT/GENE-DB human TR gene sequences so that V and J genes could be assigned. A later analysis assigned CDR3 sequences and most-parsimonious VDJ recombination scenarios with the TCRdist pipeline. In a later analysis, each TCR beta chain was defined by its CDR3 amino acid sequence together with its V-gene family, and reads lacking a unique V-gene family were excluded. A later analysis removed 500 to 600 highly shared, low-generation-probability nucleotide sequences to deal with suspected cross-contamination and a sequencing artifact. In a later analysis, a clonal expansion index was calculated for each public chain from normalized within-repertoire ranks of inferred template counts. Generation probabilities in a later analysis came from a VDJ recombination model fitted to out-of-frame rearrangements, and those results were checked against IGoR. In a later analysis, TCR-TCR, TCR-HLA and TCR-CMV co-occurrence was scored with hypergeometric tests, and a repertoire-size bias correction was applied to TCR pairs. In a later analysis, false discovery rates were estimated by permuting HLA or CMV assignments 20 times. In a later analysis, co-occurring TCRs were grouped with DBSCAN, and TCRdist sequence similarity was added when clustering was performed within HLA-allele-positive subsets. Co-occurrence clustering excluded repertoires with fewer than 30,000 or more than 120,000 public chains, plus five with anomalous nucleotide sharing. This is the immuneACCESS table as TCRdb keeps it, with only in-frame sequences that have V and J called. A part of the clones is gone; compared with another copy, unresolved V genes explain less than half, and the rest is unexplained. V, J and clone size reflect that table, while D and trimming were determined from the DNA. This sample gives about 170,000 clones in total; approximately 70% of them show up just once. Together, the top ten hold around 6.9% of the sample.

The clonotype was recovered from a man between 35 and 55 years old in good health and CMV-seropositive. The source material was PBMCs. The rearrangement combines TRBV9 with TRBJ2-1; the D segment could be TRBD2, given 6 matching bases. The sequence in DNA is TGTGCCAGCAGCCCCCGCGCGGGGTCCTACAATGAGCAGTTCTTC. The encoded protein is CASSPRAGSYNEQFF.